These T cell receptor beta chains were read from a single sample in a study of cytomegalovirus exposure and HLA in healthy donors. Sequencing was performed with immunoSEQ multiplex PCR; in TCRdb, only in-frame clones are kept and a portion is missing. Found here are 100,000 to 150,000 clones, roughly four fifths of them singletons; the top ten hold roughly 1.9%. The sample comprised PBMCs. These receptors were collected from a woman aged 45 to 65 in good health and CMV-seronegative. The conserved cysteine and the conserved F or W are not part of the CDR3 here.

j_gene | v_gene | CDR3aa
TRBJ2-5 | TRBV4-3 | ASSQRVGVQETQY
TRBJ2-6 | TRBV28 | ASSLPPWRRLHSGANVLT
TRBJ2-7 | TRBV5-1 | ASSLEAYEQY
TRBJ1-1 | TRBV10-3 | AISRLSNTEAF
TRBJ1-1 | TRBV28 | ASSSLSSEAF
TRBJ1-1 | TRBV11-2 | ASSFYRGVNTEAF
TRBJ1-3 | TRBV27 | ASSSNRGSSGNTIY
TRBJ2-1 | TRBV7-7 | ASSRGPLANNEQF
TRBJ1-4 | TRBV5-4 | ASGPQGRDEKLF
TRBJ1-2 | TRBV28 | ASSLLGQNYGYT
TRBJ1-4 | TRBV27 | ASSRDREKLF
TRBJ1-2 | TRBV7-9 | ASSLEQGVTYGYT
TRBJ1-2 | TRBV6-5 | ASTAPAGHGYT
TRBJ2-7 | TRBV7-2 | ASSFTRGAPYEQY
TRBJ2-7 | TRBV14 | ASSQAWLADSYEQY
TRBJ2-2 | TRBV7-3 | ASSSPGSGELF
TRBJ1-4 | TRBV4-2 | ASSQDRVGEKLF
TRBJ1-2 | TRBV29-1 | SVRTPNYGYT
TRBJ1-1 | TRBV4-1 | ASSQWVTGVNTEAF
TRBJ1-2 | TRBV9 | ASGGVRGGYT
TRBJ1-1 | TRBV5-1 | ASSFQGAVNTEAF
TRBJ1-1 | TRBV18 | ASSPPGSLNTEAF
TRBJ2-4 | TRBV6-5 | ASSYTGGQLKNIQY
TRBJ1-1 | TRBV6-1 | ASSAPDRGRTEAF
TRBJ2-1 | TRBV6-4 | ASSDSSGSSEQF
TRBJ1-2 | TRBV9 | ASSGDRVRIT
TRBJ1-2 | TRBV15 | ATSKRTGVGNYGYT
TRBJ2-5 | TRBV7-7 | ASSLNVGQGPEETQY
TRBJ2-5 | TRBV9 | ASSGGGDRGSETQY
TRBJ2-3 | TRBV9 | ASSALAGSTDTQY